This T cell receptor (beta chain) was sequenced for a study of T cells after yellow fever vaccination. Study findings and constraints: Vaccine-responding clonotypes were almost all undetectable in sorted memory subsets on day 0.

The germline gives CDR1 DFQATT, CDR2 SNEGSKA (reference sequence). V was shortened by 5 bases and J by 1 base, with 29 bases between the two germline ends. This CDR3 comprises 19 residues. MiXCR was run by TCRdb on the 5' RACE reads, yielding one entry per CDR3 protein. The sample holds over 25,000 distinct CDR3 sequences, 10% seen once. This clonotype was observed many times. The sequence was obtained from a young man who received the YFV17D yellow fever vaccine. The sample was PBMCs, either bulk or a sorted T-cell subset (CD4+, CD8+, memory, or dextramer-sorted; not recorded which), taken around 15 days after the first yellow fever vaccination. The chain uses TRBV20-1 and TRBJ2-5; weak D call: TRBD1 (6 bases). The CDR3 is CSAVGQSMGIKGPQETQYF. CDR3 in DNA: TGCAGTGCTGTAGGACAGTCGATGGGAATAAAGGGACCCCAAGAGACCCAGTACTTC.